The rows below give T cell receptor beta chains drawn from one sample of a study of Ad26.COV2.S vaccination and SARS-CoV-2 variants. This table comes from immunoSEQ multiplex PCR, and its TCRdb copy is limited to in-frame clones, with some not included. The sample holds 500,000 or so clones, about 83% seen once. The specimen comprised peripheral blood, sampled in a trial of Ad26.COV2.S vaccine versus placebo. These receptors all stem from a person between 18 and 65 years old who received the Ad26.COV2.S COVID-19 vaccine or a placebo. CDR3s include the opening cysteine and the closing phenylalanine or tryptophan. Each record gives: V gene, J gene, clone size, D gene, CDR3 protein, CDR3 DNA. A D gene is named only where the DNA matches it firmly. Expanded clones get a size class; other rows say once, few or many, or leave the size out.

TRBV6-1,TRBJ2-3,NA,NA,CASSEGAGTRTDTQYF,TGTGCCAGCAGTGAAGGGGCAGGGACCCGCACAGATACGCAGTATTTT
TRBV5-5,TRBJ2-1,NA,TRBD2,CASSPLRLAGGYSNNEQFF,TGTGCCAGCAGCCCGCTAAGACTAGCGGGAGGTTATTCGAACAATGAGCAGTTCTTC
TRBV2,TRBJ2-1,NA,NA,CAKGQAGYNEQFF,TGTGCCAAGGGACAAGCAGGATACAATGAGCAGTTCTTC
TRBV5-1,TRBJ1-2,once,NA,CASSVAGVGYGYTF,TGCGCCAGCAGCGTGGCAGGGGTCGGCTATGGCTACACCTTC
TRBV5-1,TRBJ1-1,once,TRBD1,CASSATGTGNTEAFF,TGCGCCAGCAGCGCAACCGGGACAGGGAACACTGAAGCTTTCTTT
TRBV19,TRBJ2-6,NA,NA,CASSIRPSDSLGAGANVLTF,TGTGCCAGTAGTATAAGGCCCTCGGACAGTCTGGGCGCCGGGGCCAACGTCCTGACTTTC
TRBV7-7,TRBJ2-1,NA,TRBD2,CASSLSTPGGNYNEQFF,TGTGCTAGCAGCTTAAGTACACCGGGAGGCAACTACAATGAGCAGTTCTTC
TRBV28,TRBJ1-1,NA,NA,CASSFPSGGRGNTEAFF,TGTGCCAGCAGTTTTCCGTCGGGGGGGCGCGGGAACACTGAAGCTTTCTTT
TRBV28,TRBJ1-6,NA,TRBD1,CASSPGTGYSPLHF,TGTGCCAGCAGTCCTGGGACAGGGTATTCACCCCTCCACTTT
TRBV6-1,TRBJ1-5,NA,TRBD1,CASSETGLWQPQHF,TGTGCCAGCAGTGAGACAGGGCTTTGGCAGCCCCAGCATTTT
TRBV21-1,TRBJ2-3,NA,NA,CAPHISGHSTQYF,TGTGCCCCCCATATATCAGGCCATAGTACGCAGTATTTT
TRBV30,TRBJ1-2,NA,TRBD1,CALGGASSNYGYTF,TGTGCCTTAGGGGGCGCGTCGTCTAACTATGGCTACACCTTC
TRBV5-1,TRBJ2-3,NA,TRBD1,CASSSGTGGADTQYF,TGCGCCAGCAGCTCAGGGACAGGGGGCGCAGATACGCAGTATTTT
TRBV30,TRBJ1-3,NA,NA,CAWTAGLHPSGNTIYF,TGTGCCTGGACCGCAGGACTTCATCCCTCTGGAAACACCATATATTTT
TRBV9,TRBJ1-2,NA,NA,CASSVADAPNYGYTF,TGTGCCAGCAGCGTAGCAGACGCTCCTAACTATGGCTACACCTTC
TRBV15,TRBJ1-5,NA,TRBD1,CATSRPDRGFQPQHF,TGTGCCACCAGCAGACCGGACAGGGGTTTTCAGCCCCAGCATTTT
TRBV29-1,TRBJ1-1,NA,NA,CSVIPITEAFF,TGCAGCGTTATTCCGATCACTGAAGCTTTCTTT
TRBV27,TRBJ2-7,NA,TRBD2,CASSPSGTSGIVRSEQYF,TGTGCCAGCAGTCCCAGTGGGACTAGCGGGATCGTTCGGAGCGAGCAGTACTTC
TRBV9,TRBJ2-7,NA,NA,CASSPFAGEQYF,TGTGCCAGCAGCCCATTTGCGGGGGAGCAGTACTTC
TRBV12-1,TRBJ1-3,few,NA,CASSFEAPPLLDSPGNTIYF,TGTGCCAGCAGCTTTGAAGCCCCTCCCCTTTTGGACAGCCCTGGAAACACCATATATTTT
TRBV7-9,TRBJ2-7,NA,TRBD2,CASSQGLADYYEQYF,TGTGCCAGCAGTCAGGGACTAGCGGACTATTACGAGCAGTACTTC
TRBV5-6,TRBJ1-1,few,NA,CASSRWQANTEAFF,TGTGCCAGCAGCCGGTGGCAGGCGAACACTGAAGCTTTCTTT
TRBV27,TRBJ2-1,NA,NA,CASSTSPPGRAGEQFF,TGTGCCAGCAGTACCTCTCCCCCGGGAAGGGCTGGTGAGCAGTTCTTC
TRBV24-1,TRBJ1-5,once,TRBD1,CATSDPIWTGRVMNQPQHF,TGTGCCACCAGTGACCCAATCTGGACAGGGAGAGTGATGAATCAGCCCCAGCATTTT
TRBV6-4,TRBJ2-3,once,TRBD2,CASSEGTSWPPTDTQYF,TGTGCCAGCAGTGAGGGGACTAGTTGGCCCCCCACAGATACGCAGTATTTT
TRBV9,TRBJ2-1,NA,TRBD2,CASSPSGSSYNEQFF,TGTGCCAGCAGCCCGAGCGGGAGCTCCTACAATGAGCAGTTCTTC
TRBV4-2,TRBJ2-7,many,NA,CASSPSWGDVNEQYF,TGTGCCAGCAGCCCATCATGGGGGGATGTCAACGAGCAGTACTTC
TRBV5-4,TRBJ2-7,NA,NA,CASSHGASYEQYF,TGTGCCAGCAGCCATGGGGCCTCCTACGAGCAGTACTTC
TRBV19,TRBJ2-3,NA,NA,CASSNPGSTDTQYF,TGTGCCAGTAGTAATCCAGGGAGCACAGATACGCAGTATTTT
TRBV5-4,TRBJ2-3,NA,TRBD1,CASSATGGTQYF,TGTGCCAGCAGCGCAACAGGGGGCACGCAGTATTTT
TRBV6-5,TRBJ2-7,NA,TRBD2,CASRTGLAGIYEQYF,TGTGCCAGCAGAACCGGACTAGCGGGCATCTACGAGCAGTACTTC
TRBV5-4,TRBJ2-3,NA,NA,CASSFPVGTQYF,TGTGCCAGCAGCTTCCCCGTGGGCACGCAGTATTTT
TRBV5-4,TRBJ1-1,NA,NA,CASSQPGRGGTEAFF,TGTGCCAGCAGCCAGCCGGGACGTGGGGGCACTGAAGCTTTCTTT
TRBV4-2,TRBJ1-3,few,NA,CASSQDMSSGNTIYF,TGTGCCAGCAGCCAAGATATGAGCTCTGGAAACACCATATATTTT
TRBV9,TRBJ2-1,NA,NA,CASSVGLAPNYNEQFF,TGTGCCAGCAGCGTAGGTCTAGCCCCTAACTACAATGAGCAGTTCTTC
TRBV6-1,TRBJ2-1,NA,TRBD2,CASSARQGLAGLEQFF,TGTGCCAGCAGTGCCCGCCAGGGACTAGCGGGATTGGAGCAGTTCTTC
TRBV9,TRBJ2-1,NA,NA,CASSVLAWSYNEQFF,TGTGCCAGCAGCGTACTCGCGTGGTCCTACAATGAGCAGTTCTTC
TRBV3-1/TRBV3-2,TRBJ2-7,NA,NA,CASSQTGTTYEQYF,TGTGCCAGCAGCCAGACAGGAACCACCTACGAGCAGTACTTC
TRBV19,TRBJ2-7,NA,NA,CASRTIDEQYF,TGTGCCAGCCGGACTATCGACGAGCAGTACTTC
TRBV19,TRBJ1-5,NA,NA,CASSISPRQGNQPQHF,TGTGCCAGTAGTATTAGCCCGAGGCAGGGAAATCAGCCCCAGCATTTT
TRBV6-5,TRBJ2-7,NA,NA,CASREYGGRSYEQYF,TGTGCCAGCAGAGAGTACGGGGGCCGCTCCTACGAGCAGTACTTC
TRBV18,TRBJ2-7,NA,TRBD2,CASSPVASGSKEQYF,TGTGCCAGCTCACCAGTGGCTAGCGGGAGTAAGGAGCAGTACTTC
TRBV6-6,TRBJ2-7,few,TRBD1,CASSWDSQAYEQYF,TGTGCCAGCAGCTGGGACAGCCAAGCCTACGAGCAGTACTTC
TRBV11-2,TRBJ2-1,NA,NA,CASRTGRGSTYDEQFF,TGTGCCAGCAGAACAGGCCGTGGCAGTACCTATGATGAGCAGTTCTTC
TRBV10-3,TRBJ2-1,NA,NA,CAILTKNEQFF,TGTGCCATCCTCACGAAAAATGAGCAGTTCTTC
TRBV30,TRBJ1-1,once,NA,CAWSGQLGGEAFF,TGTGCCTGGAGCGGCCAACTAGGAGGTGAAGCTTTCTTT
TRBV7-8,TRBJ2-1,NA,NA,CASSYAGLAGENEQFF,TGTGCCAGCAGCTACGCTGGGCTAGCCGGAGAGAATGAGCAGTTCTTC
TRBV5-4,TRBJ1-1,NA,NA,CASSNRVGGYTEAFF,TGTGCCAGCAGCAACAGGGTTGGTGGGTACACTGAAGCTTTCTTT
TRBV5-1,TRBJ1-4,NA,NA,CASSPNSPGVEKLFF,TGCGCCAGCAGCCCGAACTCTCCAGGGGTCGAAAAACTGTTTTTT